These 29 T cell receptor beta chains came from one sample sequenced in a study of cytomegalovirus exposure and HLA in healthy donors. The primer mix had 60 Vbeta and 13 Jbeta primers. Using immunoSEQ multiplex PCR, the repertoire was profiled, and TCRdb retains in-frame clones only, with some absent. The sample includes 150,000 to 200,000 clones, over 65% of them seen just once. Sequenced material: PBMCs. These receptors were obtained from a man aged 18 to 30 in good health and CMV-seronegative.

The gene calls are TRBV11-2 and TRBJ1-2; a weak D match, TRBD1 (5 bases). The CDR3 has 13 amino acids. Deletions cut 2 bases from V and 8 bases from J, with 12 bases between. CDR1 and CDR2 (germline): SGHAT, FQNNGV. This CDR3 is CASSLRGFGGYTF. In DNA form, the CDR3 reads TGTGCCAGCAGCTTAAGGGGCTTCGGCGGCTACACCTTC.

The chain links TRBV9 to TRBJ2-7; D is perhaps TRBD1 (6 bases). The CDR3 loop spans 13 amino acids. The V end lost 10 bases, the J end lost 1 base, and 15 bases lay between the germline ends. CDR1 SGDLS and CDR2 YYNGEE come from the germline V gene. The CDR3 DNA reads as TGTGCCTGCTCCGGGACACATTCCTACGAGCAGTACTTC. This encodes CACSGTHSYEQYF.

The chain uses TRBV19 and TRBJ2-6, with D unresolved. Trimming cost V 5 bases and J 9 bases, with 8 bases left between them. The CDR3 is 12 amino acids. Germline values: CDR1 LNHDA, CDR2 SQIVND (reference sequence). For the CDR3, the DNA is TGTGCCAGTAGTGGCAGGTACAACGTCCTGACTTTC. This translates into CASSGRYNVLTF.

This rearrangement joins TRBV30 to TRBJ2-3, with 9 bases lining up with TRBD2. The V gene end was trimmed by 0 bases and the J gene end by 5 bases; junction bases not matched to a gene: 6. The CDR3 consists of 15 residues. Germline CDR1 GTSNPN, CDR2 SVGIG (reference sequence). The CDR3 protein is CAWSVGRGGVDTQYF. DNA of the CDR3: TGTGCCTGGAGTGTAGGGCGGGGGGGGGTAGATACGCAGTATTTT.

Comments on this clone: Other DNA sequences in this specimen translate into the identical CDR3. The genes are TRBV30 and TRBJ1-1; D may be TRBD1 (6 bases). Germline V CDR1 and CDR2: GTSNPN, SVGIG (reference sequence). V gave up 4 bases and J gave up 5 bases, with 8 bases separating them. The CDR3 extends over 11 amino acids. In DNA form, the CDR3 reads TGTGCCTGGACCCAGGGGACTGAAGCTTTCTTT. Translation gives CAWTQGTEAFF.

The rearrangement joins TRBV6-5 to TRBJ1-4; D gene uncertain. The length of the CDR3 is 15 residues. Germline assignment: CDR1 MNHEY and CDR2 SVGAGI. Trimming stripped 6 bases from V and 0 bases from J, with 11 bases between. This CDR3 reads CASSPAGATNEKLFF. CDR3 nucleotide sequence: TGTGCCAGCAGCCCCGCGGGCGCAACTAATGAAAAACTGTTTTTT.

The chain recombines TRBV19 with TRBJ2-2; TRBD1 agrees at 7 bases. Germline V gene lookup returns CDR1 LNHDA and CDR2 SQIVND (reference sequence). J was trimmed by 0 bases and V by 5 bases; bases with no gene match: 9. The CDR3 covers 17 residues. The CDR3 bases are TGTGCCAGTAGTGCCCACCCGGGACAGACGAACACCGGGGAGCTGTTTTTT. This translates into CASSAHPGQTNTGELFF.

This clone was detected only once. V is TRBV19 and J is TRBJ2-7; 9 bases map to TRBD2. Germline CDR1 reads LNHDA; CDR2 reads SQIVND (reference sequence). Germline trimming cut 8 bases from V and 2 bases from J; bases unmatched to any gene: 10. This CDR3 is built from 15 residues. For the CDR3, the DNA is TGTGCCAGTTCCCCAGCGGGAGGTCGTCCCTACGAGCAGTACTTC. Translating gives CASSPAGGRPYEQYF.

This chain uses TRBV7-3 with TRBJ1-1; tentative D call: TRBD1 (5 bases). Germline CDR1 and CDR2: SGHTA and FQGTGA. The CDR3 is 13 amino acids. With 2 bases removed from V and 5 bases from J, the gap between germline ends came to 9 bases. Here the CDR3 DNA reads TGTGCCAGCAGCTTACAGGGAGGTACTGAAGCTTTCTTT. Protein: CASSLQGGTEAFF.

V usage is TRBV28 and J usage is TRBJ1-2; 10 nucleotides match TRBD1. Germline CDR1 is MDHEN and CDR2 is SYDVKM. This CDR3 has 13 amino acids. V trimming: 2 bases; J trimming: 6 bases; junction bases outside the gene matches: 0. The CDR3 loop is CASSLGTGDGYTF. As DNA, the CDR3 is TGTGCCAGCAGTTTAGGGACAGGGGATGGCTACACCTTC.

The genes are TRBV6-5 and TRBJ1-1, with D perhaps matching TRBD1 (5 bases). Between the trimmed V and J ends, which lost 4 bases and 4 bases, there was a span of 16 bases. Germline-derived CDR1 and CDR2 are MNHEY and SVGAGI. CDR3 length equals 15 residues. CDR3 sequence (DNA): TGTGCCAGCAGTTGGATGGGGCCCCGGGTCACTGAAGCTTTCTTT. This encodes CASSWMGPRVTEAFF.

This chain uses TRBV19 with TRBJ1-1, with TRBD1 identical over 8 bases. The CDR3 spans 16 residues. The V gene's germline CDR1 is LNHDA and CDR2 SQIVND (reference sequence). V lost 4 bases, J lost 4 bases, and 11 bases stayed unmatched. CDR3 sequence (DNA): TGTGCCAGTAGTAAATACGGACAGGGCGAGAGCACTGAAGCTTTCTTT. Amino acid sequence: CASSKYGQGESTEAFF. The full variable domain, completed using reference TRBV19 and TRBJ1-1, is DGGITQSPKYLFRKEGQNVTLSCEQNLNHDAMYWYRQDPGQGLRLIYYSQIVNDFQKGDIAEGYSVSREKKESFPLTVTSAQKNPTAFYLCASSKYGQGESTEAFFGQGTRLTVV.

V gene TRBV2 combines with J gene TRBJ1-6; D is undetermined. From germline, CDR1 is SNHLY and CDR2 FYNNEI. Deletions cut 1 base from V and 6 bases from J, with 4 bases between. This CDR3 is built from 13 residues. CDR3 DNA sequence: TGTGCCAGCAGTGAAGGAGTTAATTCACCCCTCCACTTT. It yields the protein CASSEGVNSPLHF.

This clone occurred a few times. V and J are TRBV7-9 and TRBJ2-7, with TRBD2 matching over 10 bases. There are 14 residues in the CDR3. The V gene end was trimmed by 4 bases and the J gene end by 6 bases; junction bases not matched to a gene: 6. CDR1 and CDR2 from the germline V gene are SEHNR and FQNEAQ (reference sequence). The CDR3 loop reads CASSSSGGASEQYF. CDR3 nucleotide sequence: TGTGCCAGCAGCTCGAGCGGGGGGGCGAGCGAGCAGTACTTC.

J is TRBJ1-2 and V is TRBV28; 7 bases align to TRBD1. The CDR3 length is 14 residues. Germline CDR1 and CDR2: MDHEN and SYDVKM. J lost 2 bases, V lost 5 bases, and 5 bases had no gene match. Written as DNA, the CDR3 is TGTGCCAGCAGTACCCGACAGGGCAACTATGGCTACACCTTC. Translated, it gives CASSTRQGNYGYTF.

Here the CDR3 DNA reads TGCGCCAGCAGCTTGGGACAGGGGGCTGGAAACACCATATATTTT. This gives the protein CASSLGQGAGNTIYF. The chain joins TRBV5-1 to TRBJ1-3; 9 nucleotides align to TRBD1. Germline values: CDR1 SGHRS, CDR2 YFSETQ. V was clipped by 0 bases and J by 2 bases; unmatched bases: 0. The CDR3 runs to 15 residues.

This clone was picked up one time. V usage is TRBV9 and J usage is TRBJ2-1, with 8 bases matching TRBD2. Germline V gene lookup returns CDR1 SGDLS and CDR2 YYNGEE. This CDR3 comprises 15 residues. V gave up 0 bases and J gave up 7 bases; unmatched junction bases: 6. The CDR3 DNA reads TGTGCCAGCAGCGTAGGTAGCGGGAAGGTGAATGAGCAGTTCTTC. It specifies CASSVGSGKVNEQFF.

This clone was seen a handful of times. The chain combines TRBV5-1 with TRBJ1-1; tentative D call: TRBD1 (6 bases). The V and J ends lost 6 bases and 1 base respectively, with 19 bases between them. The CDR3 contains 16 residues. Per germline, CDR1 SGHRS and CDR2 YFSETQ. In DNA form, the CDR3 reads TGCGCCAGCACCTCTTGGGGGCGGCGGCAGAACACTGAAGCTTTCTTT. This codes for CASTSWGRRQNTEAFF.

The rearrangement joins TRBV2 to TRBJ2-7; TRBD2 matches 7 bases. The CDR3 sequence is 16 residues long. With V trimmed by 3 bases and J by 8 bases, 16 bases remained unmatched. The germline CDR1 and CDR2 sequences are SNHLY and FYNNEI. The CDR3 sequence: CASSDGGTSVRAKQYF. The DNA for the CDR3 is TGTGCCAGCAGTGATGGGGGTACTAGCGTGCGTGCTAAGCAGTACTTC.

This clone has more than one count but fewer than ten. The chain uses TRBV11-3 and TRBJ2-6; unclear D gene. The CDR3 consists of 16 residues. Germline CDR1 SGHNT, CDR2 YENEEA. V gave up 4 bases and J gave up 2 bases, with 12 bases separating them. CDR3 nucleotides: TGTGCCAGCAGCTCAGGCCGCGTTACTGGGGCCAACGTCCTGACTTTC. Its translation: CASSSGRVTGANVLTF. Using reference TRBV11-3 and TRBJ2-6 for the parts outside the CDR3, the full variable domain is EAGVVQSPRYKIIEKKQPVAFWCNPISGHNTLYWYLQNLGQGPELLIRYENEEAVDDSQLPKDRFSAERLKGVDSTLKIQPAELGDSAVYLCASSSGRVTGANVLTFGAGSRLTVL.

V usage is TRBV6-1 and J usage is TRBJ1-4; possibly TRBD1 for D (5 bases). Germline V gene sequence: CDR1 MNHNS, CDR2 SASEGT. The CDR3 loop spans 15 amino acids. V dropped 6 bases and J dropped 5 bases, with 16 bases sitting between them. The DNA for the CDR3 is TGTGCCAGCAGCCCCAGGAGGGGCCGCAATGAAAAACTGTTTTTT. Translation: CASSPRRGRNEKLFF.

The V call is TRBV7-2, the J call TRBJ2-7; D might be TRBD2 (6 bases). V shed 5 bases and J shed 0 bases, with 20 bases lying between them. The CDR3 consists of 17 residues. CDR1 SGHTA and CDR2 FQGNSA come from the germline V gene. In DNA form, the CDR3 reads TGTGCCAGCAGCAGAACCCAGGGAGGCTTCTTCTCCTACGAGCAGTACTTC. Residues: CASSRTQGGFFSYEQYF. The whole variable domain, filled in from reference TRBV7-2 and TRBJ2-7, reads GAGVSQSPSNKVTEKGKDVELRCDPISGHTALYWYRQSLGQGLEFLIYFQGNSAPDKSGLPSDRFSAERTGGSVSTLTIQRTQQEDSAVYLCASSRTQGGFFSYEQYFGPGTRLTVT.

J is TRBJ1-5 and V is TRBV5-8; 11 bases are a match to TRBD1. Germline CDR1 and CDR2: SGHTS and YDEGEE. V shed 0 bases, J shed 4 bases, and the junction held 0 bases outside the gene matches. This CDR3 is built from 15 residues. This CDR3 is CASSLGDRGNQPQHF. DNA of the CDR3: TGTGCCAGCAGCTTGGGGGACAGGGGGAATCAGCCCCAGCATTTT.

V is TRBV6-4 and J is TRBJ1-2; D remains unclear. CDR3 length: 14 residues. Germline V gene sequence: CDR1 MRHNA, CDR2 SNTAGT. V dropped 3 bases and J dropped 4 bases, with 12 bases sitting between them. The CDR3 nucleotides read TGTGCCAGCAGTGAAGGCGGCGGATTCTATGGCTACACCTTC. It specifies CASSEGGGFYGYTF.

This clone was seen a handful of times. This chain links TRBV5-1 with TRBJ1-1; D not resolved. Germline CDR1 SGHRS, CDR2 YFSETQ. CDR3 length: 16 amino acids. Trimming left V 4 bases short and J 1 base short, with 17 bases between. The CDR3 sequence is CASSPQPTPTNTEAFF. CDR3 nucleotide sequence: TGCGCCAGCAGCCCCCAGCCGACACCAACGAACACTGAAGCTTTCTTT.

V is TRBV4-1 and J is TRBJ2-7; D is unresolved. Trimming took off 1 base at V and 5 bases at J, with 9 bases between the two ends. Per germline, CDR1 MGHRA and CDR2 YSYEKL. The CDR3 has 13 residues. The CDR3 region is CASSQALYDEQYF. CDR3 sequence (DNA): TGCGCCAGCAGCCAAGCCCTGTATGACGAGCAGTACTTC.

The chain recombines TRBV9 with TRBJ2-3, with 7 bases aligning to TRBD2. Germline assignment: CDR1 SGDLS and CDR2 YYNGEE. The ends lost 3 bases at V and 2 bases at J; junction bases unmatched: 12. The CDR3 has 17 residues. CDR3 sequence (DNA): TGTGCCAGCAGCGGGACCGGGACTACTCTTAACACAGATACGCAGTATTTT. It encodes CASSGTGTTLNTDTQYF.

This chain links TRBV27 with TRBJ2-7, with 7 positions matching TRBD2. This CDR3 region has 15 residues. Germline V lookup: CDR1 MNHEY, CDR2 SMNVEV (reference sequence). J lost 4 bases, V lost 5 bases, and 11 bases had no gene match. The CDR3 is CASSPIQRDQYEQYF. As DNA, the CDR3 is TGTGCCAGCAGTCCGATCCAGCGGGACCAGTACGAGCAGTACTTC.

The rearrangement joins TRBV29-1 to TRBJ2-1, with 7 bases aligning to TRBD2. Looked up from germline, CDR1 is SQVTM and CDR2 is ANQGSEA. Trimming cost V 0 bases and J 2 bases; bases outside gene matches: 1. This CDR3 spans 14 amino acids. This CDR3 reads CSVEESGTYNEQFF. CDR3 nucleotide sequence: TGCAGCGTTGAAGAGAGCGGGACCTACAATGAGCAGTTCTTC.